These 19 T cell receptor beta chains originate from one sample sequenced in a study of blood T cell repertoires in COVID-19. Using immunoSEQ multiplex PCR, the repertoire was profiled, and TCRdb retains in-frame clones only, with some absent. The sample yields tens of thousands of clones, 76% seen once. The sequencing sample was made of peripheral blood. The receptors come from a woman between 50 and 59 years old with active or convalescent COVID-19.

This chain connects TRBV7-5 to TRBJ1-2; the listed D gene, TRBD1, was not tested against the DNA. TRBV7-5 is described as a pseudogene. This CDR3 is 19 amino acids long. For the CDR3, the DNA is TGTGCCAGAAGCTTAGTCCAACAGGCGGTCCAGTGGGTTAACTATGGCTACACCTTC. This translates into CARSLVQQAVQWVNYGYTF.

The CDR3 DNA reads TGTGCCAGCAGCTTAGTGATAGCGGGTTACTCCTACAATGAGCAGTTCTTC. Protein product: CASSLVIAGYSYNEQFF. This chain joins TRBV7-2 and TRBJ2-1, with 7 bases lining up with TRBD2. The CDR3 length is 17 residues. Per germline, CDR1 SGHTA and CDR2 FQGNSA. Trimming removed 1 base from V and 0 bases from J; junction bases left unmatched: 6.

CDR3 sequence reads: CASSRGGSLAKNIQYF. Here the CDR3 DNA reads TGTGCCAGCAGCAGAGGAGGGTCGTTAGCCAAAAACATTCAGTACTTC. V and J are TRBV9 and TRBJ2-4, with TRBD2 as a possible D gene (6 bases). The CDR3 is 16 residues long. Between the trimmed V and J ends, which lost 4 bases and 0 bases, there was a span of 14 bases. Germline CDR1 is SGDLS and CDR2 is YYNGEE.

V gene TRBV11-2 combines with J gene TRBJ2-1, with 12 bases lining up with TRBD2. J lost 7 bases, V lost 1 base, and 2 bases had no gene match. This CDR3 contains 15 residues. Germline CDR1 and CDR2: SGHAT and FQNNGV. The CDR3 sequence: CASSLGLAGANEQFF. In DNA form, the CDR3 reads TGTGCCAGCAGCTTAGGACTAGCGGGGGCAAATGAGCAGTTCTTC.

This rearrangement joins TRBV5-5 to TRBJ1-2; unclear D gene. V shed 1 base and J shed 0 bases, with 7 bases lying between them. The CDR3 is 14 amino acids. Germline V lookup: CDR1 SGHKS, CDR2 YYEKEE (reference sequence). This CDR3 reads CASSLRAANYGYTF. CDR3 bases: TGTGCCAGCAGCTTGCGTGCGGCTAACTATGGCTACACCTTC. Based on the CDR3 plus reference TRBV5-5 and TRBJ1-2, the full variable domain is DAGVTQSPTHLIKTRGQQVTLRCSPISGHKSVSWYQQVLGQGPQFIFQYYEKEERGRGNFPDRFSARQFPNYSSELNVNALLLGDSALYLCASSLRAANYGYTFGSGTRLTVV.

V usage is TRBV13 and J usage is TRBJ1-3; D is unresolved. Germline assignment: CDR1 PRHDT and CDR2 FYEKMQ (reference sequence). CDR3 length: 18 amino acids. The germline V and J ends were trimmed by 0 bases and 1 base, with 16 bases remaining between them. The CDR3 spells CASSLGLGRSPSGNTIYF. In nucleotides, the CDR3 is TGTGCCAGCAGCTTAGGCCTGGGGAGGAGCCCGTCTGGAAACACCATATATTTT.

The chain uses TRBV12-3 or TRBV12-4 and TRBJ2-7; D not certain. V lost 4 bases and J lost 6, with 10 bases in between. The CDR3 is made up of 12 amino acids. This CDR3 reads CASSSSSSEQYF. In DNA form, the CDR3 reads TGTGCCAGCAGTTCCTCTTCTAGCGAGCAGTACTTC.

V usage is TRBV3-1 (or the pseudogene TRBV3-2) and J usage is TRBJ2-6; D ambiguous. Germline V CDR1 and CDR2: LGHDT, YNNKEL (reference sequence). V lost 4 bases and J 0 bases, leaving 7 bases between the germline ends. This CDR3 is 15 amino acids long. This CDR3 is CASSPIVSGANVLTF. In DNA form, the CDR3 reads TGTGCCAGCAGCCCGATAGTCTCTGGGGCCAACGTCCTGACTTTC.

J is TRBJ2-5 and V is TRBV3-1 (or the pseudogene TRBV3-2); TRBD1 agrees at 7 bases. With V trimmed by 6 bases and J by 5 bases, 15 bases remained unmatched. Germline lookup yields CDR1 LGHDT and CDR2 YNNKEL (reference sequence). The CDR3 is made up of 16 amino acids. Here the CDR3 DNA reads TGTGCCAGCAGTCGAAAAAGGGGGCGTAGCCAGGAGACCCAGTACTTC. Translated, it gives CASSRKRGRSQETQYF.

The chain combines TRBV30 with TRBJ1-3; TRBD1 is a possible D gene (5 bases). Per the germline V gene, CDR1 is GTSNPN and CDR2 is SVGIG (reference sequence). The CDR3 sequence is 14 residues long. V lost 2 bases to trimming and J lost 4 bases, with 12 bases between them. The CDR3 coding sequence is TGTGCCTGGAGTTTAGGGCAGGGAGGAAACACCATATATTTT. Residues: CAWSLGQGGNTIYF.

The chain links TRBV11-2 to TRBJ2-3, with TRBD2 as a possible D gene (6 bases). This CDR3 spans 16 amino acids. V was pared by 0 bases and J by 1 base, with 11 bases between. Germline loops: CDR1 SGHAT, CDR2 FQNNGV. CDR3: CASSLDLPSGTDTQYF. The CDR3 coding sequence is TGTGCCAGCAGCTTAGATCTGCCTAGCGGCACAGATACGCAGTATTTT.

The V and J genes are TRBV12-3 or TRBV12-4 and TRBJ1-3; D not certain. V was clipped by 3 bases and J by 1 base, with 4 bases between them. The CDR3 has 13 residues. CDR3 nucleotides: TGTGCCAGCAGTTTCTTTTCTGGAAACACCATATATTTT. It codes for CASSFFSGNTIYF.

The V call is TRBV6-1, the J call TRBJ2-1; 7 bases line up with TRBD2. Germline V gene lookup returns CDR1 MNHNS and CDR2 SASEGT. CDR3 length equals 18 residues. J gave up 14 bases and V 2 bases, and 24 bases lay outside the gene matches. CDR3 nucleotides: TGTGCCAGCAGTGAATGGAATTTTGGGAGGGCATACTCGTTCGCTGAGTTCTTC. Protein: CASSEWNFGRAYSFAEFF.

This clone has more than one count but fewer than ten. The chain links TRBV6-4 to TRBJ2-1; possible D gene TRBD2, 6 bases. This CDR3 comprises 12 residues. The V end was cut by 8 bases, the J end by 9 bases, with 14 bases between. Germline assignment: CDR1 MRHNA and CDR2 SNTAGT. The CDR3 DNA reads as TGTGCCAGCGGTCCCCTAGCGAGTGAGCAGTTCTTC. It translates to CASGPLASEQFF.

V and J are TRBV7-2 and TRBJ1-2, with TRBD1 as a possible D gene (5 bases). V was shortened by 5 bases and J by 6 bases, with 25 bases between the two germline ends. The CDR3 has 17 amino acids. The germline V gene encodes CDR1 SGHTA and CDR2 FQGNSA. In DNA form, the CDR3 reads TGTGCCAGCAGCGAGGGGCCTCCGGGATCCGGGGGGGATGGCTACACCTTC. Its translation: CASSEGPPGSGGDGYTF.

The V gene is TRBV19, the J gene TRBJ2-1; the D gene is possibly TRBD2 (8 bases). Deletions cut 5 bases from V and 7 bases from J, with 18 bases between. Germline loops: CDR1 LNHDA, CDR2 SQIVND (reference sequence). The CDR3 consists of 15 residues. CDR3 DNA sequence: TGTGCCAGTAGTCGACCGGGAGGGGGCAAGAATGAGCAGTTCTTC. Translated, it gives CASSRPGGGKNEQFF. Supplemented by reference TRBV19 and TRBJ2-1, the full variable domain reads DGGITQSPKYLFRKEGQNVTLSCEQNLNHDAMYWYRQDPGQGLRLIYYSQIVNDFQKGDIAEGYSVSREKKESFPLTVTSAQKNPTAFYLCASSRPGGGKNEQFFGPGTRLTVL.

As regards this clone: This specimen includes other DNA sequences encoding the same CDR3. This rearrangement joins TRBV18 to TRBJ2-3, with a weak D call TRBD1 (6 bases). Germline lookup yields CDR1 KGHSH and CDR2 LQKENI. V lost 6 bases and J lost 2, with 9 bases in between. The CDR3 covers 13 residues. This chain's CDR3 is CASSRTATDTQYF. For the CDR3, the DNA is TGTGCCAGCTCTCGGACAGCCACAGATACGCAGTATTTT.

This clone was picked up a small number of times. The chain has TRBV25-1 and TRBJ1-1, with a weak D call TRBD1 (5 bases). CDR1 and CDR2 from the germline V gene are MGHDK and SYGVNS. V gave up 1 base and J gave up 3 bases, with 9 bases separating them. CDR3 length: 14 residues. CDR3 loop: CASSEWGRDTEAFF. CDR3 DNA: TGTGCCAGCAGTGAATGGGGCAGGGACACTGAAGCTTTCTTT.

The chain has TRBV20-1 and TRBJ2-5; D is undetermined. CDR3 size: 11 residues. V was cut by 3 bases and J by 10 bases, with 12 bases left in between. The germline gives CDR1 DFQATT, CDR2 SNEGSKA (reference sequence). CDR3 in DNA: TGCAGTGCTAGGTATAGAAGAGACCAGTACTTC. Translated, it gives CSARYRRDQYF.